Below are 28 T cell receptor beta chains sequenced from a single sample in a study of T-cell reconstitution after alpha-beta-depleted transplantation in children. Unique molecular identifiers were incorporated into the prepared TCRbeta library. TCRdb used MiXCR to reprocess the PCR reads, holding one entry per CDR3 protein. The profile covers approximately 800,000 distinct CDR3 sequences, with around 17% appearing a single time and approximately 5% taken by the ten largest. The sequences come from PBMCs, mostly from graft donor cells, collected 360 days after TCRalphabeta/CD19-depleted stem cell transplant. Receptors were obtained from a male patient younger than 18 who had a stem cell transplant for acute lymphoblastic leukemia, so the T cells may come from the graft donor.

V and J are TRBV12-3 or TRBV12-4 and TRBJ2-1; no clear D. V lost 6 bases and J lost 9, with 18 bases in between. The CDR3 contains 14 residues. As DNA, the CDR3 is TGTGCCAGCAGGCGGAGTGCCCCCAATGGTGAGCAGTTCTTC. This codes for CASRRSAPNGEQFF.

The chain carries TRBV18 and TRBJ1-6; D might be TRBD1 (6 bases). V was trimmed by 5 bases and J by 5 bases, leaving 10 bases between them. From germline, CDR1 is KGHSH and CDR2 LQKENI. The CDR3 has 14 residues. The CDR3 DNA sequence: TGTGCCAGCTCAATTCGACAGGATAATTCACCCCTCCACTTT. Translated, it gives CASSIRQDNSPLHF. Full variable domain (outside the CDR3, taken from reference TRBV18 and TRBJ1-6): NAGVMQNPRHLVRRRGQEARLRCSPMKGHSHVYWYRQLPEEGLKFMVYLQKENIIDESGMPKERFSAEFPKEGPSILRIQQVVRGDSAAYFCASSIRQDNSPLHFGNGTRLTVT.

The chain has TRBV18 and TRBJ2-3; D may correspond to TRBD1 or TRBD2 (5 bases each). CDR3 length: 14 amino acids. The ends were cut back, 2 bases at V and 4 bases at J, with 10 bases in the middle. The germline gives CDR1 KGHSH, CDR2 LQKENI. The CDR3 loop reads CASSPFGTPDTQYF. DNA for the CDR3: TGTGCCAGCTCACCATTCGGGACCCCAGATACGCAGTATTTT.

The J gene is TRBJ2-6, the V gene TRBV29-1, with D uncertain. V shed 3 bases and J shed 0 bases, with 9 bases lying between them. CDR1 and CDR2 (germline): SQVTM, ANQGSEA. The CDR3 extends over 15 amino acids. CDR3 amino acids: CSVDRADSGANVLTF. CDR3 nucleotide sequence: TGCAGCGTTGATAGGGCTGACTCTGGGGCCAACGTCCTGACTTTC.

This clonotype came up a few times. The chain links TRBV28 to TRBJ1-5; TRBD1 matches 8 bases. The CDR3 runs to 15 residues. CDR1 MDHEN and CDR2 SYDVKM come from the germline V gene. V lost 6 bases and J lost 6; bases outside the gene matches: 10. In nucleotides, the CDR3 is TGTGCCAGCAGCCGCAGGGGGCTAGGAAGTCAGCCCCAGCATTTT. This encodes CASSRRGLGSQPQHF.

V and J are TRBV3-1 and TRBJ2-7; 10 bases fit TRBD2. Germline CDR1 reads LGHDT; CDR2 reads YNNKEL (reference sequence). The V segment lost 4 bases and the J segment 5 bases; nucleotides outside the gene matches: 11. The CDR3 is 16 residues long. The CDR3 is CASSPLSGRSGNEQYF. The CDR3 nucleotides read TGTGCCAGCAGCCCCCTTAGCGGGAGGTCTGGCAACGAGCAGTACTTC.

This clonotype was detected only a few times. CDR3 sequence reads: CAISASTAYNEQFF. In nucleotides, the CDR3 is TGTGCCATCAGTGCTTCCACCGCTTACAATGAGCAGTTCTTC. The chain couples TRBV10-3 to TRBJ2-1; no clear D gene. V was pared by 4 bases and J by 4 bases, with 11 bases between. Germline CDR1 ENHRY, CDR2 SYGVKD. The length of the CDR3 is 14 residues.

In the case of this clonotype: Since a much larger clone is just one base distant, this may be a read error. The chain is built from TRBV12-3 or TRBV12-4 and TRBJ2-1; TRBD2 agrees at 9 bases. The V segment lost 5 bases and the J segment 8 bases; nucleotides outside the gene matches: 7. The CDR3 is made up of 14 amino acids. CDR3 DNA sequence: TGTGCCAGCAGTGGGCTAGCGGGAATGGATGAGCAGTTCTTC. Translating it yields CASSGLAGMDEQFF.

This clonotype was detected ten times or more. The chain couples TRBV5-1 to TRBJ2-2, with a possible D match to TRBD2 (6 bases). Germline loops: CDR1 SGHRS, CDR2 YFSETQ. Trimming cost V 3 bases and J 4 bases, with 19 bases left between them. The CDR3 contains 17 residues. Here the CDR3 DNA reads TGCGCCAGCAGCTCCCAAGGGACTTCGATAGCCACCGGGGAGCTGTTTTTT. Its protein product is CASSSQGTSIATGELFF.

Only a few counts were recorded for this clonotype. A read error may produce the germline difference seen at one junction end. The chain recombines TRBV11-2 with TRBJ2-7; 10 bases agree with TRBD2. Germline CDR1 and CDR2: SGHAT and FQNNGV. The CDR3 consists of 18 residues. CDR3 protein: CASTLVSLAGVLAYEQYF. CDR3 DNA: TGTGCCAGCACCTTAGTAAGTCTAGCGGGAGTCTTAGCCTACGAGCAGTACTTC.

This clonotype was counted at least ten times. The chain is built from TRBV4-1 and TRBJ2-7; D might be TRBD2 (5 bases). CDR1 is MGHRA, CDR2 YSYEKL, per germline. V lost 0 bases, J lost 0 bases, and 15 bases lay in between. The CDR3 runs 17 residues. CDR3 nucleotides: TGCGCCAGCAGCCAAGATATGGAGGAATCTCTCTCCTACGAGCAGTACTTC. Residues: CASSQDMEESLSYEQYF.

The rearrangement joins TRBV4-2 to TRBJ2-5; a possible D gene is TRBD2 (5 bases). Germline-derived CDR1 and CDR2 are LGHNA and YNFKEQ. The V and J ends lost 8 bases and 1 base respectively, with 17 bases between them. CDR3 length: 15 residues. As DNA, the CDR3 is TGTGCCAGCGCCCAAGCCCGGGAAGCCCAAGAGACCCAGTACTTC. Protein product: CASAQAREAQETQYF.

This clonotype was counted ten times or more. This chain links TRBV20-1 with TRBJ2-5, with 10 nucleotides matching TRBD2. Germline V gene sequence: CDR1 DFQATT, CDR2 SNEGSKA (reference sequence). Trimming removed 3 bases from V and 5 bases from J; junction bases left unmatched: 9. The CDR3 covers 15 residues. The DNA for the CDR3 is TGCAGTGCTAGTATTCTAGCGGGAGATGGGGAGACCCAGTACTTC. Translation: CSASILAGDGETQYF.

This chain uses TRBV12-3 or TRBV12-4 with TRBJ1-5, with no clear D. Trimming shortened V by 3 bases and J by 1 base, and 13 bases separated the two germline ends. The CDR3 is 16 amino acids. The DNA of the CDR3 is TGTGCCAGCAGTTTCTGGGAAAATCGAAGCAATCAGCCCCAGCATTTT. Translation gives CASSFWENRSNQPQHF.

The chain links TRBV20-1 to TRBJ2-7; perhaps D is TRBD1 or TRBD2 (6 bases each). The CDR3 has 15 amino acids. The V gene's germline CDR1 is DFQATT and CDR2 SNEGSKA (reference sequence). Deletions cut 0 bases from V and 2 bases from J, with 14 bases between. The CDR3 sequence: CSARERGRGPYEQYF. CDR3 nucleotide sequence: TGCAGTGCTAGAGAGCGGGGCAGGGGACCCTACGAGCAGTACTTC.

V usage is TRBV7-8 and J usage is TRBJ2-7; a weak D match, TRBD2 (6 bases). This CDR3 contains 15 residues. The V and J ends lost 5 bases and 2 bases respectively, with 16 bases between them. Germline-derived CDR1 and CDR2 are SGHVS and FQNEAQ. The CDR3: CASSPVGRDPYEQYF. CDR3 in DNA: TGTGCCAGCAGCCCCGTGGGGCGGGACCCCTACGAGCAGTACTTC.

This clonotype was seen a handful of times. This rearrangement joins TRBV9 to TRBJ2-7; D is undetermined. V lost 0 bases and J lost 0, with 10 bases in between. Germline V gene data show CDR1 as SGDLS and CDR2 as YYNGEE. This CDR3 is 15 amino acids long. Written as DNA, the CDR3 is TGTGCCAGCAGCGTAGCTCCCGATGACTCCTACGAGCAGTACTTC. It translates to CASSVAPDDSYEQYF.

This clonotype was seen more than once but under ten times. This chain connects TRBV12-3 or TRBV12-4 to TRBJ2-3; 12 nucleotides line up with TRBD2. The CDR3 consists of 17 residues. The V gene end was trimmed by 5 bases and the J gene end by 11 bases; junction bases not matched to a gene: 17. CDR3 nucleotide sequence: TGTGCCAGCAGTACACCTTCTAGCGGGAGGGGTCTTGACGAGCAGTATTTT. Translating gives CASSTPSSGRGLDEQYF.

This clonotype was detected only a few times. The chain combines TRBV9 with TRBJ2-1; 16 positions match TRBD2. V trimming: 0 bases; J trimming: 9 bases; junction bases outside the gene matches: 6. Per the germline V gene, CDR1 is SGDLS and CDR2 is YYNGEE. The CDR3 loop spans 17 amino acids. CDR3 sequence: CASSVAGLAGGPGEQFF. For the CDR3, the DNA is TGTGCCAGCAGCGTAGCGGGACTAGCGGGAGGGCCCGGTGAGCAGTTCTTC. Full variable domain (outside the CDR3, taken from reference TRBV9 and TRBJ2-1): DSGVTQTPKHLITATGQRVTLRCSPRSGDLSVYWYQQSLDQGLQFLIQYYNGEERAKGNILERFSAQQFPDLHSELNLSSLELGDSALYFCASSVAGLAGGPGEQFFGPGTRLTVL.

This clonotype was counted between two and nine times. V and J are TRBV5-1 and TRBJ2-7; TRBD2 aligns across 7 bases. Germline assignment: CDR1 SGHRS and CDR2 YFSETQ. The length of the CDR3 is 14 residues. V lost 2 bases, J lost 4 bases, and 6 bases stayed unmatched. For the CDR3, the DNA is TGCGCCAGCAGCTTCCGTAGCGGGCCTTACGAGCAGTACTTC. Its translation: CASSFRSGPYEQYF.

The V and J genes are TRBV10-1 and TRBJ2-1, with 8 bases matching TRBD2. The CDR3 is made up of 14 amino acids. Germline assignment: CDR1 WNHNN and CDR2 SYGVQD (reference sequence). J gave up 8 bases and V 7 bases, and 10 bases lay outside the gene matches. As DNA, the CDR3 is TGCGCCAGCACTCCTGCGGGAGGAAGGCATGAGCAGTTCTTC. Translated: CASTPAGGRHEQFF.

This clonotype was seen more than once but under ten times. This chain uses TRBV7-2 with TRBJ2-3; TRBD2 might be the D (6 bases). Germline V gives CDR1 SGHTA, CDR2 FQGNSA. V gave up 8 bases and J gave up 2 bases, with 14 bases separating them. This CDR3 comprises 14 residues. CDR3 sequence reads: CASGTRTITDTQYF. CDR3 coding DNA: TGTGCCAGCGGGACCAGGACTATCACAGATACGCAGTATTTT.

The rearrangement joins TRBV3-1 to TRBJ2-7; D ambiguous. V was cut by 8 bases and J by 2 bases, with 16 bases left in between. In germline, CDR1 is LGHDT, CDR2 YNNKEL (reference sequence). The CDR3 covers 14 residues. The CDR3 DNA sequence: TGTGCCAGCGTAACCCGACAAGGCCCCTACGAGCAGTACTTC. Encoded protein: CASVTRQGPYEQYF.

This clonotype was detected a few times. This rearrangement joins TRBV7-2 to TRBJ2-2; D unclear. The germline gives CDR1 SGHTA, CDR2 FQGNSA. Trimming pared 5 bases from V and 6 bases from J, leaving 19 bases between. The CDR3 consists of 16 residues. In DNA, the CDR3 is TGTGCCAGCAGCCCCCCTTCTGCTGGGTTCCCCGGGGAGCTGTTTTTT. Amino acid sequence: CASSPPSAGFPGELFF.

This clonotype was observed at least ten times. One end of the junction varies from germline; a read error may be responsible. This chain uses TRBV5-1 with TRBJ1-1, with D unclear. The germline gives CDR1 SGHRS, CDR2 YFSETQ. The CDR3 has 12 amino acids. In nucleotides, the CDR3 is TGTGCCAGCAGCTTGGGTACCACTGAAGCTTTCTTT. Its translation: CASSLGTTEAFF.

In its sample, this clonotype was seen a few times. V usage is TRBV20-1 and J usage is TRBJ2-7; D remains unclear. In germline, CDR1 is DFQATT, CDR2 SNEGSKA (reference sequence). V was shortened by 0 bases and J by 0 bases, with 15 bases between the two germline ends. CDR3 length: 16 residues. CDR3 in amino acids: CSARDLFPQSSYEQYF. The CDR3 nucleotides are TGCAGTGCTAGAGACCTATTTCCCCAGAGCTCCTACGAGCAGTACTTC.

To note about this clonotype: An end of the junction differs from the germline gene, which may be a read error. The chain joins TRBV7-9 to TRBJ2-5; possibly TRBD2 for D (5 bases). CDR1 SEHNR and CDR2 FQNEAQ come from the germline V gene (reference sequence). CDR3 size: 16 residues. DNA of the CDR3: TGTGCCAGCAGCTTAGGTCGGGTAGCGTATCAAGAGGCCCAGTACTTC. Translation gives CASSLGRVAYQEAQYF.

The chain combines TRBV5-1 with TRBJ2-7; D unresolved. CDR1 is SGHRS and CDR2 is YFSETQ in the germline V gene. V was clipped by 2 bases and J by 0 bases, with 9 bases between them. This CDR3 is built from 14 residues. CDR3: CASSFRSSSYEQYF. Here the CDR3 DNA reads TGCGCCAGCAGCTTCCGCTCTTCCTCCTACGAGCAGTACTTC.